This T cell receptor beta chain is from a study of blood T cell repertoires in COVID-19. Study-wide context: The United States, Italy and Spain provided the acute and convalescent COVID-19 samples. Sample material is recorded as cDNA or gDNA derived from T cells, B-cell-depleted T cells, or PBMCs.

All enrollees were roughly 18 to 90 years old and from about 24 US areas. During the 2 weeks before they entered the study, exposed participants had met someone with a PCR-confirmed or clinician-diagnosed COVID-19 case. Some clones are missing from TCRdb's copy, which holds only in-frame ones; the method was immunoSEQ multiplex PCR. Of 350,000 to 450,000 clones in the sample, more than 70% are singletons; the top ten hold around 1.5%. Source material: PBMCs or T cells enriched from blood (not recorded which). This TCR derives from a woman younger than 35 who had been exposed to COVID-19.

The chain's CDR3 is CASRATDTQYF. The CDR3 DNA reads TGTGCCAGCAGGGCAACAGATACGCAGTATTTT. This chain links TRBV25-1 with TRBJ2-3; D ambiguous. The V end lost 6 bases, the J end lost 3 bases, and 4 bases lay between the germline ends. The CDR3 spans 11 residues. Germline V gene data show CDR1 as MGHDK and CDR2 as SYGVNS.